A selection of T cell receptor beta chains follows, all from one sample in a study of T cell responses to AZD1222 COVID-19 vaccine. Libraries were prepared by immunoSEQ multiplex PCR; TCRdb keeps only in-frame clonotypes and omits some of them. The sample consists of 130,000 or so clones, 75% to 95% of them appearing once. Here the sequenced sample was peripheral blood, taken on day 0 of AZD1222 vaccination. Source of these receptors: an adult in good health. Both conserved end residues are part of each CDR3. The D gene is left open where the match is weak. Not all rows give a size; the values are once, few, many and, for expanded clones, a class.

d_gene	abundance	j_gene	v_gene	CDR3aa	CDR3nt
.	once	TRBJ2-5	TRBV10-3	CAISESMDSAQYF	TGTGCCATCAGTGAGTCCATGGACTCGGCCCAGTACTTC
.	.	TRBJ1-6	TRBV15	CATSSYNSPLHF	TGTGCCACCAGCAGTTATAATTCACCCCTCCACTTT
TRBD1	.	TRBJ2-1	TRBV5-8	CASSPFIGQGRDEQFF	TGTGCCAGCAGCCCGTTTATCGGACAGGGCCGGGATGAGCAGTTCTTC
.	.	TRBJ2-5	TRBV18	CASSPVQGAQETQYF	TGTGCCAGCTCCCCAGTACAGGGCGCCCAAGAGACCCAGTACTTC
.	.	TRBJ2-1	TRBV5-1	CASSLPRGDEQFF	TGCGCCAGCAGCCTCCCAAGAGGCGATGAGCAGTTCTTC
TRBD1	.	TRBJ2-3	TRBV7-2	CASSLWGQGLGDTQYF	TGTGCCAGCAGCTTATGGGGACAGGGGCTCGGAGATACGCAGTATTTT
.	.	TRBJ2-7	TRBV28	CASSFHVAYEQYF	TGTGCCAGCAGTTTTCACGTCGCCTACGAGCAGTACTTC
.	.	TRBJ2-5	TRBV7-9	CASSLLAAYQETQYF	TGTGCCAGCAGCTTATTAGCGGCGTACCAAGAGACCCAGTACTTC
.	.	TRBJ2-5	TRBV12-3/TRBV12-4	CASSFIRETQYF	TGTGCCAGCAGTTTTATCAGGGAGACCCAGTACTTC
.	.	TRBJ2-7	TRBV7-2	CASSLVAGGVYEQYF	TGTGCCAGCAGCTTAGTGGCAGGGGGGGTCTACGAGCAGTACTTC
.	.	TRBJ2-7	TRBV5-1	CASSLTSGIYEQYF	TGCGCCAGCAGCTTGACGTCGGGTATCTACGAGCAGTACTTC
.	.	TRBJ2-5	TRBV10-2	CASSEFLQVGETQYF	TGCGCCAGCAGTGAGTTCCTCCAGGTGGGGGAGACCCAGTACTTC
.	.	TRBJ1-1	TRBV28	CASEQLTEAFF	TGTGCCAGCGAGCAGCTCACTGAAGCTTTCTTT
TRBD1	.	TRBJ1-2	TRBV7-3	CASSLHRQGASYTF	TGTGCCAGCAGCCTCCACCGACAGGGTGCGAGCTACACCTTC
.	.	TRBJ2-4	TRBV19	CASSIASRGTKNIQYF	TGTGCCAGTAGTATCGCGAGCAGGGGAACCAAAAACATTCAGTACTTC
.	.	TRBJ2-7	TRBV6-5	CASSYSGNGAYEQYF	TGTGCCAGCAGTTACTCGGGGAATGGGGCTTACGAGCAGTACTTC
TRBD1	.	TRBJ2-1	TRBV11-3	CASSLEGGVPSEQFF	TGTGCCAGCAGCTTAGAAGGGGGCGTCCCTAGTGAGCAGTTCTTC
.	.	TRBJ1-1	TRBV6-2/TRBV6-3	CASSYFGGTNTEAFF	TGTGCCAGCAGTTACTTTGGGGGGACGAACACTGAAGCTTTCTTT
TRBD2	.	TRBJ2-1	TRBV5-1	CASSLSGGSSYNEQFF	TGCGCCAGCAGCCTTAGCGGGGGTAGCTCCTACAATGAGCAGTTCTTC
.	.	TRBJ1-2	TRBV6-2/TRBV6-3	CASSYSPGGGYGYTF	TGTGCCAGCAGTTACTCCCCTGGAGGGGGATATGGCTACACCTTC
.	.	TRBJ1-1	TRBV29-1	CSAPSSPPGTEAFF	TGCAGCGCACCGTCCTCACCGCCAGGCACTGAAGCTTTCTTT
.	.	TRBJ1-2	TRBV7-9	CASSDGRDYGYTF	TGTGCCAGCAGCGACGGCAGGGACTATGGCTACACCTTC
.	.	TRBJ2-7	TRBV3-1/TRBV3-2	CASSQGWLEQYF	TGTGCCAGCAGCCAAGGGTGGCTCGAGCAGTACTTC
.	.	TRBJ1-4	TRBV5-8	CASSFSRGPQRVEKLFF	TGTGCCAGCAGCTTTTCTCGGGGACCGCAGCGGGTTGAAAAACTGTTTTTT
.	.	TRBJ2-6	TRBV7-6	CASSSAMGTGANVLTF	TGTGCCAGCAGCTCCGCCATGGGGACTGGGGCCAACGTCCTGACTTTC
.	.	TRBJ1-2	TRBV10-3	CAISGQSSNYGYTF	TGTGCCATCAGTGGACAGTCATCTAACTATGGCTACACCTTC
TRBD1	.	TRBJ1-2	TRBV10-1	CARTGYHGYTF	TGCGCCAGGACAGGGTACCATGGCTACACCTTC
TRBD1	.	TRBJ1-1	TRBV4-3	CASSQAYRGGLTEAFF	TGCGCCAGCAGCCAGGCCTACAGGGGGGGTTTGACTGAAGCTTTCTTT
.	.	TRBJ1-6	TRBV10-3	CAISEEYSPLHF	TGTGCCATCAGCGAGGAGTATTCACCCCTCCACTTT
.	.	TRBJ1-2	TRBV12-3/TRBV12-4	CASSGIWGGYTF	TGTGCCAGCAGCGGGATTTGGGGAGGCTACACCTTC
TRBD1	.	TRBJ1-2	TRBV7-9	CASSTGTGSYGYTF	TGTGCCAGCAGCACCGGGACAGGGAGTTATGGCTACACCTTC
.	once	TRBJ1-5	TRBV27	CASSRGQREWPQHF	TGTGCCAGCAGTCGAGGTCAGCGCGAATGGCCCCAGCATTTT
.	.	TRBJ2-1	TRBV3-1/TRBV3-2	CASSQGDEQFF	TGTGCCAGCAGCCAAGGGGATGAGCAGTTCTTC
TRBD1	.	TRBJ1-2	TRBV29-1	CSVEDRDLLYGYTF	TGCAGCGTGGAGGACAGGGACCTTTTGTACGGCTACACCTTC
TRBD1	.	TRBJ1-5	TRBV2	CASRGDSSNQPQHF	TGTGCCAGCAGGGGGGACAGTAGCAATCAGCCCCAGCATTTT
.	.	TRBJ2-3	TRBV9	CASSVFDGSTDTQYF	TGTGCCAGCAGCGTCTTTGACGGTAGCACAGATACGCAGTATTTT
.	.	TRBJ1-4	TRBV4-3	CASSQDGRKGEKLFF	TGCGCCAGCAGCCAAGATGGAAGGAAGGGGGAAAAACTGTTTTTT
.	.	TRBJ1-5	TRBV7-2	CASSLPTGSQPQHF	TGTGCCAGCAGCTTACCCACCGGGAGTCAGCCCCAGCATTTT
.	.	TRBJ1-1	TRBV5-1	CASSLVSDNTEAFF	TGCGCCAGCAGCTTGGTATCAGATAACACTGAAGCTTTCTTT
.	.	TRBJ2-2	TRBV6-5	CASSYRRGWAGELFF	TGTGCCAGCAGTTACAGGAGGGGTTGGGCCGGGGAGCTGTTTTTT
.	.	TRBJ1-3	TRBV7-8	CASSEDRDTIYF	TGTGCCAGCAGCGAAGATCGGGACACCATATATTTT
.	.	TRBJ1-2	TRBV19	CASSSQGSGYTF	TGTGCCAGTAGCTCCCAAGGATCTGGCTACACCTTC
.	once	TRBJ2-7	TRBV7-8	CASSYGTYSYEQYF	TGTGCCAGCAGCTATGGGACGTACTCCTACGAGCAGTACTTC
TRBD2	few	TRBJ2-3	TRBV6-4	CASSEGSGGAADTQYF	TGTGCCAGCAGTGAGGGTAGCGGGGGGGCGGCAGATACGCAGTATTTT
TRBD2	.	TRBJ2-3	TRBV27	CASSPRTSGGATDTQYF	TGTGCCAGCAGTCCGCGAACGAGCGGGGGGGCCACAGATACGCAGTATTTT
.	once	TRBJ2-7	TRBV7-6	CASSDSLGYSYEQYF	TGTGCCAGCAGTGATTCGTTAGGATACTCCTACGAGCAGTACTTC
TRBD1	.	TRBJ1-5	TRBV7-2	CASRRTGGGSPQHF	TGTGCCAGCAGACGGACAGGGGGCGGGTCGCCCCAGCATTTT